Below are 26 T cell receptor beta chains sequenced from a single sample in a study of cytomegalovirus exposure and HLA in healthy donors. Researchers ran the PCR with 60 Vbeta and 13 Jbeta primers. The table came from immunoSEQ multiplex PCR; TCRdb's copy has only in-frame clones and leaves some out. The sample yields some 220,000 clones, about 85% seen once. The sequenced sample consisted of PBMCs. The receptors come from a girl aged 2-15 years in good health and CMV-seronegative.

The genes are TRBV4-1 and TRBJ2-2, with 16 bases fitting TRBD2. V was clipped by 4 bases and J by 8 bases; unmatched bases: 4. Germline CDR1 and CDR2: MGHRA and YSYEKL. CDR3 length: 16 amino acids. In nucleotides, the CDR3 is TGCGCCAGCAGCCCCGGGACTAGCGGGGGGGCGGGGGAGCTGTTTTTT. It translates to CASSPGTSGGAGELFF.

This chain joins TRBV19 and TRBJ1-1; 9 bases line up with TRBD1. This CDR3 region has 13 residues. The V segment lost 8 bases and the J segment 2 bases; nucleotides outside the gene matches: 3. CDR1 is LNHDA and CDR2 is SQIVND in the germline V gene (reference sequence). The CDR3 is CASGQGINTEAFF. DNA of the CDR3: TGTGCCAGTGGACAGGGGATAAACACTGAAGCTTTCTTT.

The chain combines TRBV6-1 with TRBJ1-5; D unclear. Germline V gene data show CDR1 as MNHNS and CDR2 as SASEGT. The CDR3 runs 14 residues. V lost 2 bases and J 6 bases, leaving 11 bases between the germline ends. CDR3 nucleotide sequence: TGTGCCAGCAGTGAATTGGGAGGCTTTCAGCCCCAGCATTTT. Translation gives CASSELGGFQPQHF.

Only one count was recorded for this clone. The chain couples TRBV30 to TRBJ2-7, with TRBD2 identical over 9 bases. Germline assignment: CDR1 GTSNPN and CDR2 SVGIG (reference sequence). Losses at the gene ends were 4 bases for V and 3 bases for J; bases not matched to a gene: 4. The CDR3 is made up of 13 amino acids. The CDR3 protein is CAWKAGGSYEQYF. CDR3 coding DNA: TGTGCCTGGAAAGCGGGAGGCAGCTACGAGCAGTACTTC.

The chain carries TRBV27 and TRBJ2-7, with 8 nucleotides matching TRBD1. The CDR3 has 15 amino acids. V lost 3 bases, J lost 3 bases, and 7 bases stayed unmatched. Germline CDR1 reads MNHEY; CDR2 reads SMNVEV (reference sequence). The CDR3: CASSFRAGGLYEQYF. CDR3 DNA sequence: TGTGCCAGCAGTTTTAGGGCAGGGGGCCTCTACGAGCAGTACTTC.

The V and J genes are TRBV9 and TRBJ2-1; no firm D call. CDR3 length: 16 amino acids. Trimming removed 0 bases from V and 0 bases from J, with 10 bases in between. Germline V gene sequence: CDR1 SGDLS, CDR2 YYNGEE. The CDR3 DNA sequence: TGTGCCAGCAGCGTAGCTAGTAGCAGCTCCTACAATGAGCAGTTCTTC. Protein sequence: CASSVASSSSYNEQFF. The full variable domain, with the rest looked up from reference TRBV9 and TRBJ2-1, is DSGVTQTPKHLITATGQRVTLRCSPRSGDLSVYWYQQSLDQGLQFLIQYYNGEERAKGNILERFSAQQFPDLHSELNLSSLELGDSALYFCASSVASSSSYNEQFFGPGTRLTVL.

About this clone itself: One end of the junction fails to match germline, which may point to a read error. The rearrangement joins TRBV7-9 to TRBJ2-1, with a possible D match to TRBD1 (5 bases). Germline CDR1 SEHNR, CDR2 FQNEAQ (reference sequence). The CDR3 covers 12 residues. CDR3 amino acids: CSSSLGAPAKFF. In nucleotides, the CDR3 is TGTTCCAGCAGCTTAGGGGCTCCAGCTAAGTTCTTC.

This clone occurred a few times. The rearrangement joins TRBV10-3 to TRBJ1-5; D might be TRBD1 (5 bases). Germline V CDR1 and CDR2: ENHRY, SYGVKD. The ends were cut back, 3 bases at V and 5 bases at J, with 5 bases in the middle. The CDR3 is 12 residues long. The CDR3 coding sequence is TGTGCCATCAGTGAAGGGGATCAGCCCCAGCATTTT. It is translated as CAISEGDQPQHF.

CDR3 bases: TGTGCCAGCACCCTAGAGGTCGCAGGGGGGAGGAGCAAAAACATTCAGTACTTC. Encoded protein: CASTLEVAGGRSKNIQYF. The chain employs TRBV2 and TRBJ2-4; D is possibly TRBD1 (7 bases). This CDR3 is built from 18 residues. The germline gives CDR1 SNHLY, CDR2 FYNNEI. Trimming stripped 7 bases from V and 3 bases from J, with 25 bases between. Full variable domain (missing parts from reference TRBV2 and TRBJ2-4): EPEVTQTPSHQVTQMGQEVILRCVPISNHLYFYWYRQILGQKVEFLVSFYNNEISEKSEIFDDQFSVERPDGSNFTLKIRSTKLEDSAMYFCASTLEVAGGRSKNIQYFGAGTRLSVL.

The chain is built from TRBV15 and TRBJ2-1, with a tentative D call TRBD2 (5 bases). Germline CDR1 and CDR2: LNHNV and YYDKDF (reference sequence). The CDR3 runs 17 residues. Between the trimmed V and J ends, which lost 0 bases and 2 bases, there was a span of 14 bases. CDR3 DNA: TGTGCCACCAGCAGAGACCGGCGTCCTAGCACCTACAATGAGCAGTTCTTC. Translation: CATSRDRRPSTYNEQFF.

This rearrangement joins TRBV6-1 to TRBJ2-1; 9 bases fit TRBD2. V lost 5 bases and J lost 6; bases outside the gene matches: 8. CDR1 and CDR2 from the germline V gene are MNHNS and SASEGT. This CDR3 is 15 amino acids long. The CDR3 region is CASSLSGGGANEQFF. CDR3 sequence (DNA): TGTGCCAGCAGTTTATCTGGCGGGGGGGCCAATGAGCAGTTCTTC.

The V and J genes are TRBV11-3 and TRBJ2-1, with 8 nucleotides matching TRBD2. From germline, CDR1 is SGHNT and CDR2 YENEEA. With 1 base clipped from V and 6 bases from J, the junction kept 5 bases outside the gene matches. The CDR3 spans 15 residues. The CDR3 reads CASSLGTSGPNEQFF. CDR3 in DNA: TGTGCCAGCAGCTTAGGTACTAGCGGACCCAATGAGCAGTTCTTC.

This chain joins TRBV4-1 and TRBJ2-7, with a weak D call TRBD2 (6 bases). The CDR3 has 18 residues. Germline V lookup: CDR1 MGHRA, CDR2 YSYEKL. Between the trimmed V and J ends, which lost 0 bases and 2 bases, there was a span of 20 bases. The CDR3 DNA reads TGCGCCAGCAGCCAAGATCTCCTGACACCTCGGAGGGCCTACGAGCAGTACTTC. Translating it yields CASSQDLLTPRRAYEQYF.

The V call is TRBV5-1, the J call TRBJ2-7; TRBD2 matches at 13 bases. The CDR3 runs 15 residues. Germline V gives CDR1 SGHRS, CDR2 YFSETQ. The V gene end was trimmed by 4 bases and the J gene end by 7 bases; junction bases not matched to a gene: 8. This chain's CDR3 is CASSQTSGRAGEQYF. The CDR3 DNA reads as TGCGCCAGCAGCCAAACTAGCGGGAGGGCTGGAGAGCAGTACTTC.

The genes are TRBV12-5 and TRBJ2-5; 13 nucleotides agree with TRBD2. From germline, CDR1 is LGHNT and CDR2 FRNRAP. The CDR3 covers 17 residues. J lost 1 base, V lost 3 bases, and 5 bases had no gene match. The CDR3 here is CASGLGGLAGSQETQYF. CDR3 sequence (DNA): TGTGCTAGTGGTTTAGGGGGACTAGCGGGATCCCAAGAGACCCAGTACTTC.

The chain's CDR3 is CASSLAVAGGPIEQFF. The CDR3 DNA is TGCGCCAGCAGCTTGGCCGTCGCGGGAGGGCCGATTGAGCAGTTCTTC. This rearrangement joins TRBV5-1 to TRBJ2-1; 9 nucleotides line up with TRBD2. V lost 0 bases, J lost 9 bases, and 10 bases stayed unmatched. The CDR3 covers 16 residues. Germline CDR1 reads SGHRS; CDR2 reads YFSETQ.

The chain has TRBV6-6 and TRBJ2-5; 9 bases are a match to TRBD1. Germline trimming cut 8 bases from V and 1 base from J; bases unmatched to any gene: 11. The CDR3 covers 16 residues. Per germline, CDR1 MNHNY and CDR2 SVGAGI (reference sequence). CDR3 loop: CASGPNRGRSQETQYF. The CDR3 nucleotides are TGTGCCAGCGGCCCGAACAGGGGGCGTTCCCAAGAGACCCAGTACTTC.

The V gene is TRBV10-3, the J gene TRBJ2-5; D is possibly TRBD2 (5 bases). Looked up from germline, CDR1 is ENHRY and CDR2 is SYGVKD. The germline V and J ends were trimmed by 3 bases and 4 bases, with 15 bases remaining between them. The CDR3 sequence is 15 residues long. The CDR3 protein is CAISDQSGLRETQYF. CDR3 DNA: TGTGCCATCAGTGATCAGTCGGGGTTACGAGAGACCCAGTACTTC.

The chain uses TRBV30 and TRBJ1-2; 8 positions agree with TRBD1. V lost 4 bases to trimming and J lost 7 bases; unmatched junction nucleotides: 14. The CDR3 has 15 amino acids. Looked up from germline, CDR1 is GTSNPN and CDR2 is SVGIG (reference sequence). The CDR3 DNA follows: TGTGCCTGGAAATATGGACAGGGCCCTCTCGGTGGCTACACCTTC. The encoded protein is CAWKYGQGPLGGYTF.

This clone showed up just once. The chain is built from TRBV30 and TRBJ2-7; D may be TRBD2 (5 bases). Trimming removed 3 bases from V and 1 base from J, with 13 bases in between. The CDR3 is made up of 14 amino acids. Looked up from germline, CDR1 is GTSNPN and CDR2 is SVGIG (reference sequence). CDR3 nucleotide sequence: TGTGCCTGGAGCCGGACTGGCCTATCCTACGAGCAGTACTTC. Translating gives CAWSRTGLSYEQYF.

This chain connects TRBV5-1 to TRBJ2-3; TRBD2 agrees at 11 bases. CDR1 SGHRS and CDR2 YFSETQ come from the germline V gene. With V trimmed by 2 bases and J by 5 bases, 4 bases remained unmatched. This CDR3 has 15 residues. The CDR3: CASSFLAGGRDTQYF. The CDR3 DNA follows: TGCGCCAGCAGCTTCCTAGCGGGGGGACGAGATACGCAGTATTTT. Filled out from reference TRBV5-1 and TRBJ2-3, the complete variable domain reads KAGVTQTPRYLIKTRGQQVTLSCSPISGHRSVSWYQQTPGQGLQFLFEYFSETQRNKGNFPGRFSGRQFSNSRSEMNVSTLELGDSALYLCASSFLAGGRDTQYFGPGTRLTVL.

This clone was detected a few times. The chain links TRBV5-5 to TRBJ1-1, with D perhaps matching TRBD1 (6 bases). Trimming stripped 4 bases from V and 4 bases from J, with 14 bases between. Germline CDR1 SGHKS, CDR2 YYEKEE (reference sequence). The CDR3 runs to 14 residues. CDR3 nucleotide sequence: TGTGCCAGCAGCGGCCTCGGGGGGGCCACTGAAGCTTTCTTT. Protein sequence: CASSGLGGATEAFF.

V usage is TRBV7-6 and J usage is TRBJ2-5; no clear D. CDR1 SGHVS and CDR2 FNYEAQ come from the germline V gene. The length of the CDR3 is 14 residues. V lost 4 bases to trimming and J lost 5 bases, with 14 bases between them. Here the CDR3 reads CASSSSGTGETQYF. CDR3 DNA sequence: TGTGCCAGCAGCTCCTCCGGCACCGGGGAGACCCAGTACTTC.

V gene TRBV6-5 combines with J gene TRBJ1-1; a weak D match, TRBD1 (5 bases). The CDR3 runs 14 residues. The V gene lost 2 bases and the J gene lost 4 bases, with 11 bases spanning the gap. Germline values: CDR1 MNHEY, CDR2 SVGAGI. CDR3 loop: CASSYRGGPTEAFF. For the CDR3, the DNA is TGTGCCAGCAGTTACCGGGGGGGACCCACTGAAGCTTTCTTT.

This chain uses TRBV6-1 with TRBJ1-2; 9 bases fit TRBD1. With 8 bases clipped from V and 5 bases from J, the junction kept 3 bases outside the gene matches. The CDR3 has 12 amino acids. Germline V gives CDR1 MNHNS, CDR2 SASEGT. CDR3 coding DNA: TGTGCCAGCCGGGACAGGGTTTATGGCTACACCTTC. This translates into CASRDRVYGYTF.

The rearrangement joins TRBV6-6 to TRBJ1-4; TRBD1 matches at 7 bases. V lost 0 bases to trimming and J lost 14 bases; unmatched junction nucleotides: 12. The CDR3 loop spans 15 amino acids. CDR1 MNHNY and CDR2 SVGAGI come from the germline V gene (reference sequence). Here the CDR3 reads CASSYSRGGKGFLFF. CDR3 bases: TGTGCCAGCAGTTACTCGAGAGGGGGCAAGGGGTTCCTGTTTTTT.